This paragraph covers one T cell receptor beta chain sequence. Which antigen it targets is not known. No qualities accompany the bases; no much larger clone lies one base away. Other DNA sequences in this specimen translate into the identical CDR3. The CDR1 and CDR2 encoded by the germline V gene are MDHEN and SYDVKM. The CDR3 holds 13 amino acids from the cysteine to the phenylalanine. Just the 39-base CDR3 DNA is kept, in frame starting at base 1. The junction carries 5 bases between V and J, which are trimmed by 6 bases and 0 bases respectively. Donors were healthy HIV-negative adults with no recently reported acute infections or vaccinations. Only Caucasian adults living in Nashville, Tennessee, USA were represented among the donors. CD4+ T cells were enriched by magnetic negative selection, after which naive cells were positively selected on CD45RA and the negative fraction was taken as the memory subset. Blood was obtained by leukapheresis, after which PBMCs were separated by Ficoll-Histopaque density gradient centrifugation and cryopreserved in liquid nitrogen vapor phase. Analytical flow cytometry was used to check the purity and quantity of every magnetically sorted T cell population. From each sorted fraction, genomic DNA was isolated and quantified by UV absorbance on a Nanodrop 2000c.

The sample comes from a study of shared clonotypes between healthy human individuals (dated by TCRdb to about 2020). Broadly, across the study: The cohort comprised a couple of women and a few men aged 18 to 49 years. For each donor, CD4 naive and CD4 memory were each given three plates, CD8 naive was given two plates, and CD8 memory was given one plate. To estimate repertoire size and how much clonotypes are shared between individuals, the study performed deep sequencing of blood TCR repertoires from 4 to 6 healthy adults. To increase sequencing depth and limit assay-specific biases, TCR repertoire library preparation and sequencing were carried out by different laboratories using diverse techniques. Between about 0.94 and 8.9 billion PBMCs per donor were obtained by leukapheresis. General study outcomes and caveats: Compared with non-shared clonotypes, clonotypes shared by all four sorted-subset donors had higher generation probabilities. When a few donors were compared, the shared fraction of clonotypes was about 5% for naive CD4, 3.5% to 4% for naive CD8, 2.3% for memory CD4, and less than 0.5% for memory CD8. Only blood was sampled, and tissue TCR repertoires likely differ from those in blood. Estimated clonotype richness was generally larger for naive than for memory subsets. Because the study included only a small number of donors, the genetic and exposure-history diversity represented was limited. Based on pairwise subsampling, the degree of clonotype sharing among donors was expected to be affected by sequencing depth. Incomplete sequencing was indicated by rarefaction of sorted-subset datasets, despite the large sequencing depth.

TCR CDR3 regions were amplified from genomic DNA by multiplex PCR using the deep immunoSEQ assay. Extracted genomic DNA from each cell subset was distributed evenly across all wells of several immunoSEQ 96-well plates, and each plate was treated as a replicate. For sorted subsets, approximately 190 ng of genomic DNA, equivalent to 30,000 or so T cell genomes, went into each replicate PCR. Purified libraries were quantified with a Qubit 3.0 fluorometer, sized on a Bioanalyzer 2100, and re-quantified with the KAPA Library Quantification kit. Each immunoSEQ 96-well plate was sequenced on its own single-read 150-cycle Illumina NextSeq 550 flow cell. The authors processed their data as follows. Because the immunoSEQ output included only junctional sequences and no quality scores, the filtering could not be the same as the filtering used for full-length reads. To assign V/J genes and CDR3, sequences were annotated against IMGT germline references using PyIR, a Python wrapper for IgBLAST v1.9. Reads with weak V/J assignments (E-value above 1e-6), missing CDR3, stop codons, out-of-frame junctions, or ambiguous translated residues were removed. V3J clonotypes were defined as sequences sharing the same inferred V gene, J gene, and CDR3 amino acid sequence. To compute the percentage overlap between repertoires, the number of shared unique clonotypes was divided by the size of the smaller repertoire. RTK rarefaction, the Chao1 estimator, and Recon v2.1 estimates of unobserved clonotypes were used to assess repertoire richness. Generation probabilities for all TCRbeta clonotypes obtained by the gDNA method from a handful of donors were computed using OLGA. In its TCRdb copy, this immuneACCESS table keeps in-frame sequences only and misses some clones. Where compared with another copy, unresolved V genes explain less than half of these, and the others have no known cause. D and trimming were read from the DNA, whereas the V and J calls and clone size are those reported in that table. The sample yields about 2.4 million clones; under 95% were counted once. The ten largest clonotypes hold about 0.39% of the sample.

The TCR sequence derives from a man younger than 30 in good health. Some clones in this sample may be carry-over from other donors' samples. Sequencing used naive CD4+ T cells from PBMCs. In light of the paper, this sample's cell subset or site label describes: CD45RA+ positively selected. The sequence links TRBV28 to TRBJ1-4, with the D gene call left open. The CDR3 region has the sequence CASSRATNEKLFF. The nucleotide sequence is given as TGTGCCAGCAGCAGAGCAACTAATGAAAAACTGTTTTTT.